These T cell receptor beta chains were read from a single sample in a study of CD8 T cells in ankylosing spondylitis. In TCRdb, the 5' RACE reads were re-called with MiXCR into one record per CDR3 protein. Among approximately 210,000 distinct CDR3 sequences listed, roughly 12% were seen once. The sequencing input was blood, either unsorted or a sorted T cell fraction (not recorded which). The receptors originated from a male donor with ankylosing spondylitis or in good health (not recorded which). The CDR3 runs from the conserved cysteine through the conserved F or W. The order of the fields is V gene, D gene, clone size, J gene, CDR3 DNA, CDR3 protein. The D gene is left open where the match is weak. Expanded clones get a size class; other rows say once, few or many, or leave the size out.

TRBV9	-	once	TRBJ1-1	TGTGCCAGCAGCGTAGCGCGGGGGGGGGTCCCCACTGAAGCTTTCTTT	CASSVARGGVPTEAFF
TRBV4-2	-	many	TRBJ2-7	TGTGCCAGCAGCCAAGGGCGCGAGCAGTACTTC	CASSQGREQYF
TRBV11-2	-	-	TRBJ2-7	TGTGCCAGCATCTCCCCGTGGAACAGGGAAACCTACGAGCAGTACTTC	CASISPWNRETYEQYF
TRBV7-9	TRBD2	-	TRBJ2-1	TGTGCCAGCCCCTCCGGGACTACCCTTAATGAGCAGTTCTTC	CASPSGTTLNEQFF
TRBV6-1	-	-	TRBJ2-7	TGTGCCAGCAGAACAGGAGCAAGCTCCTACGAGCAGTACTTC	CASRTGASSYEQYF
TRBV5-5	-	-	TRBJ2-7	TGTGCCAGCAGCTCGGACATTTGGCGCTCCTACGAGCAGTACTTC	CASSSDIWRSYEQYF
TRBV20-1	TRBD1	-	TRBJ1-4	TGCAGTGCTAGAGATCGGGGGGACAGCTATGATTCAACTAATGAAAAACTGTTTTTT	CSARDRGDSYDSTNEKLFF
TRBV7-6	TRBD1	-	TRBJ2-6	TGTGCCAGCAGCGAAACCCTCGGACAGGCTGGGGCCAACGTCCTGACTTTC	CASSETLGQAGANVLTF
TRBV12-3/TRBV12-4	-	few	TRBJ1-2	TGTGCCAGCAGTTTGCAGGGTAGAGGCTATGGCTACACCTTC	CASSLQGRGYGYTF
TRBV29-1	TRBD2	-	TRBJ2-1	TGCAGCGTTGAAGGGACTAGCGGGAGGAGCTCCTACAATGAGCAGTTCTTC	CSVEGTSGRSSYNEQFF
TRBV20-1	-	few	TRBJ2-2	TGCAGTGCTCGGGCGGGGACCGGGGTAGAGCTGTTTTTT	CSARAGTGVELFF
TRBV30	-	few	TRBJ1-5	TGTGCCTGGAGTGTAGAAGCAGGGCATCAGCCCCAGCATTTT	CAWSVEAGHQPQHF
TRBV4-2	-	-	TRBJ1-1	TGTGCCAGCGAGGGAGGAACTGAAGCTTTCTTT	CASEGGTEAFF
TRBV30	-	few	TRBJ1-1	TGTGCCTGGACCGGGGACACCCCTCGGGCTTTCTTT	CAWTGDTPRAFF
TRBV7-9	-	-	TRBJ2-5	TGTGCCAGCAGCTTGGGGCCTTCGGCCCAGTACTTC	CASSLGPSAQYF
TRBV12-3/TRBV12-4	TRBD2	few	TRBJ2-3	TGTGCCAGCAGTTTAAGACTAGCGGGTGCAGGAGATACGCAGTATTTT	CASSLRLAGAGDTQYF
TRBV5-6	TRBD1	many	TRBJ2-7	TGTGCCAGCAGCTTGGCAGGGGGCTTCTACGAGCAGTACTTC	CASSLAGGFYEQYF
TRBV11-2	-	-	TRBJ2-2	TGTGCCAGCAGCTCGGGCCACCCGGGGCCGTTTTTT	CASSSGHPGPFF
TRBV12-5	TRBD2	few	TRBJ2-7	TGTGCTAGTGGTTTCTCCGCGGGACTAGCGGGGGGAGAGCAGTACTTC	CASGFSAGLAGGEQYF
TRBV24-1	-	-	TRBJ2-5	TGTGCCACCAGTGGTTTAGAAGCCGGACAAGAGACCCAGTACTTC	CATSGLEAGQETQYF
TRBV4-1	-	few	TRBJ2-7	TGCGCCAGCAGCCAAGGTAAGGGTGACGAGCAGTACTTC	CASSQGKGDEQYF
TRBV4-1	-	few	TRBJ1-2	TGCGCCAGCAGCCAGCCTCGGGACGGATCTAACTATGGCTACACCTTC	CASSQPRDGSNYGYTF
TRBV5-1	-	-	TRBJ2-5	TGCGCCAGCAGCTCGCCGGCGGACCCCGGAGAGACCCAGTACTTC	CASSSPADPGETQYF
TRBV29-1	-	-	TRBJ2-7	TGCAGCGTTGCCTTATTGGGCAGGGGAACCTACGAGCAGTACTTC	CSVALLGRGTYEQYF
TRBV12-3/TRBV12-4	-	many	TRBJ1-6	TGTGCCAGCAGTTCGGGGACCGACGATTCACCCCTCCACTTT	CASSSGTDDSPLHF
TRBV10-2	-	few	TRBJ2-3	TGCGCCAGCTACCTGGAGTTAGCAGATACGCAGTATTTT	CASYLELADTQYF
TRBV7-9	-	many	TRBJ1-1	TGTGCCAGCAGCTTAGTCGGGGCGGTGGACACTGAAGCTTTCTTT	CASSLVGAVDTEAFF
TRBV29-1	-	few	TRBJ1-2	TGCAGCGTTGTAACGGGGAGTGTCTATGGCTACACCTTC	CSVVTGSVYGYTF